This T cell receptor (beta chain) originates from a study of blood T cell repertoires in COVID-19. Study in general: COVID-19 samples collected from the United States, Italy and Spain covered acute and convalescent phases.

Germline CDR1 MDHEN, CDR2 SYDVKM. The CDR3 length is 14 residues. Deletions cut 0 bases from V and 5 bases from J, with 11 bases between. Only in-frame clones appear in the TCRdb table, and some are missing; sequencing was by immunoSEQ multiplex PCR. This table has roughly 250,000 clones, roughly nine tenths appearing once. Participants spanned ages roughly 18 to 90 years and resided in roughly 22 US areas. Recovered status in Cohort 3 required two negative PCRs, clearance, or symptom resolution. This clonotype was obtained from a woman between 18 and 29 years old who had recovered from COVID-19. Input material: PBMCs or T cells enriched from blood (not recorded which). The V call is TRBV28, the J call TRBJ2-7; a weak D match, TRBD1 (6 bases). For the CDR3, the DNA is TGTGCCAGCAGTTTATGGGCAGGGGATAACGAGCAGTACTTC. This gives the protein CASSLWAGDNEQYF.